The clone carrying this TCR beta chain was found many times. The antigen remains undetermined. This sample is drawn from a study of molecular identifiers for immune sequencing clone quantification. Study-level results: Should identical TCR molecules share a barcode, the sizes of highly expanded clones could be underestimated. Over 99% of CMV-specific effector molecules, but under 1% of naive ones, were in clones above 20 copies.

This CDR3 is built from 14 residues. The germline V gene has CDR1 SGDLS and CDR2 YYNGEE. V was shortened by 3 bases and J by 0 bases, with 10 bases between the two germline ends. TCRdb re-called the PCR reads through MiXCR, storing one row per CDR3 protein. The sample has just over 35,000 distinct CDR3 sequences, approximately 17% seen once. The clonotype originates from a human donor in good health. Some libraries in this study had Jurkat cell RNA spiked in. The source material was naive CD8+ T cells from blood, with Jurkat cell RNA spiked in. The subset here: FACS-sorted CD8+CD4-CCR7+CD45RA+ naive T cells. This chain joins TRBV9 and TRBJ2-7, with a weak D call TRBD1 (6 bases). CDR3 sequence (DNA): TGTGCCAGCAGCGAGGGGGACAACTCCTACGAGCAGTACTTC. Amino acids: CASSEGDNSYEQYF.